These 9 T cell receptor beta chains came from one sample sequenced in a study of T cell changes during pregnancy in multiple sclerosis. The assay was immunoSEQ multiplex PCR, and TCRdb's table has in-frame clones only and misses some. The data show fewer than 40,000 clones, more than 85% seen once. This sample comprised CD8+ T cells from peripheral blood mononuclear cells, obtained after pregnancy. The receptors were gathered from a female donor with multiple sclerosis, enrolled in a pregnancy study.

V and J are TRBV7-9 and TRBJ1-2, with no clear D. Germline values: CDR1 SEHNR, CDR2 FQNEAQ (reference sequence). Deletions cut 1 base from V and 0 bases from J, with 6 bases between. This CDR3 is built from 14 residues. The CDR3 sequence: CASSLDRSNYGYTF. DNA of the CDR3: TGTGCCAGCAGCTTAGACAGATCTAACTATGGCTACACCTTC. Full variable domain (missing parts from reference TRBV7-9 and TRBJ1-2): DTGVSQNPRHKITKRGQNVTFRCDPISEHNRLYWYRQTLGQGPEFLTYFQNEAQLEKSRLLSDRFSAERPKGSFSTLEIQRTEQGDSAMYLCASSLDRSNYGYTFGSGTRLTVV.

The chain carries TRBV7-9 and TRBJ2-7; 7 bases agree with TRBD2. Germline trimming cut 5 bases from V and 0 bases from J; bases unmatched to any gene: 1. There are 13 residues in the CDR3. Germline CDR1 SEHNR, CDR2 FQNEAQ (reference sequence). In DNA, the CDR3 is TGTGCCAGCAGCCGCGGGGGCTCCTACGAGCAGTACTTC. It yields the protein CASSRGGSYEQYF.

V gene TRBV5-4 combines with J gene TRBJ1-1; D gene unclear. Germline V gene sequence: CDR1 SGHNT, CDR2 YYREEE (reference sequence). The CDR3 spans 14 residues. V shed 2 bases and J shed 1 base, with 9 bases lying between them. In DNA, the CDR3 is TGTGCCAGCAGCTTTCCCGACTCGAACACTGAAGCTTTCTTT. Residues: CASSFPDSNTEAFF.

The chain carries TRBV4-2 and TRBJ2-6; D call uncertain. The V gene lost 0 bases and the J gene lost 3 bases, with 6 bases spanning the gap. The CDR3 runs to 15 residues. Germline loops: CDR1 LGHNA, CDR2 YNFKEQ. The CDR3 sequence: CASSQDPGGANVLTF. Written as DNA, the CDR3 is TGTGCCAGCAGCCAAGATCCAGGTGGGGCCAACGTCCTGACTTTC.

The rearrangement uses TRBV7-8 and TRBJ1-6; D not certain. V lost 5 bases to trimming and J lost 8 bases, with 22 bases between them. CDR3 size: 17 residues. Germline assignment: CDR1 SGHVS and CDR2 FQNEAQ. The CDR3 here is CASSPTRTARGDSPLHF. The CDR3 DNA reads as TGTGCCAGCAGCCCCACCCGGACCGCTCGCGGGGATTCACCCCTCCACTTT. The complete variable domain, with remaining parts taken from reference TRBV7-8 and TRBJ1-6, reads GAGVSQSPRYKVAKRGQDVALRCDPISGHVSLFWYQQALGQGPEFLTYFQNEAQLDKSGLPSDRFFAERPEGSVSTLKIQRTQQEDSAVYLCASSPTRTARGDSPLHFGNGTRLTVT.

The V and J genes are TRBV9 and TRBJ2-5, with 8 positions matching TRBD2. J was trimmed by 7 bases and V by 3 bases; bases with no gene match: 11. Germline V gene data show CDR1 as SGDLS and CDR2 as YYNGEE. CDR3 length: 15 amino acids. DNA for the CDR3: TGTGCCAGCAGCGCCGGGGGGGCCGCCGGTGGGACCCAGTACTTC. It yields the protein CASSAGGAAGGTQYF.

The chain recombines TRBV19 with TRBJ2-7; TRBD2 aligns across 7 bases. The CDR3 has 14 residues. Germline values: CDR1 LNHDA, CDR2 SQIVND (reference sequence). V lost 3 bases to trimming and J lost 7 bases; unmatched junction nucleotides: 9. CDR3 protein: CASSISGMGGEQYF. The CDR3 bases are TGTGCCAGTAGTATTTCTGGAATGGGGGGGGAGCAGTACTTC. Full variable domain (missing parts from reference TRBV19 and TRBJ2-7): DGGITQSPKYLFRKEGQNVTLSCEQNLNHDAMYWYRQDPGQGLRLIYYSQIVNDFQKGDIAEGYSVSREKKESFPLTVTSAQKNPTAFYLCASSISGMGGEQYFGPGTRLTVT.

The CDR3 reads CAWSAGAVSNQPQHF. The DNA of the CDR3 is TGTGCCTGGAGTGCAGGGGCAGTCTCCAATCAGCCCCAGCATTTT. The V call is TRBV30, the J call TRBJ1-5; possible D gene TRBD1, 6 bases. Trimming took off 1 base at V and 3 bases at J, with 13 bases between the two ends. The CDR3 contains 15 residues. The germline V gene encodes CDR1 GTSNPN and CDR2 SVGIG (reference sequence). The entire variable domain, with the rest obtained from reference TRBV30 and TRBJ1-5, is as follows: SQTIHQWPATLVQPVGSPLSLECTVEGTSNPNLYWYRQAAGRGLQLLFYSVGIGQISSEVPQNLSASRPQDRQFILSSKKLLLSDSGFYLCAWSAGAVSNQPQHFGDGTRLSIL.

The chain combines TRBV2 with TRBJ2-1; 9 bases line up with TRBD2. Germline V lookup: CDR1 SNHLY, CDR2 FYNNEI. With V trimmed by 7 bases and J by 9 bases, 7 bases remained unmatched. The CDR3 loop spans 13 amino acids. The CDR3 protein is CASIVAGGVEQFF. Here the CDR3 DNA reads TGTGCCAGCATCGTTGCGGGGGGGGTTGAGCAGTTCTTC.